Listed below are T cell receptor beta chains from one sample, sequenced in a study of patients and donors after allogeneic stem cell transplantation. TCRdb analysed the RT-PCR reads with MiXCR anew, one entry per CDR3 protein. The sample gives approximately 200,000 distinct CDR3 sequences, roughly 38% of which show up once; 11% is in the top ten. The specimen was blood, either unsorted or a sorted T cell fraction (not recorded which). These receptors came from a human donor who was either an allogeneic HSCT recipient or a stem cell or donor lymphocyte infusion donor (not recorded which). It is not recorded whose cells these are; they may come from a transplant donor. The CDR3 runs from the conserved cysteine through the conserved F or W. D genes are given only for firm matches. Rows may omit the clone size; those that give it use once, few, many or a size class.

TRBD1,once,TRBV20-1,TRBJ1-6,TGCAGTGCTTTGACAGGGGGCCCAAGTTCACCCCTCCACTTT,CSALTGGPSSPLHF
.,few,TRBV3-1,TRBJ2-5,TGTGCCAGCAGCTCTTTAGAGACCCAGTACTTC,CASSSLETQYF
.,.,TRBV29-1,TRBJ2-1,TGCAGCGTGGGGACCAACCCAAGCTACAATGAGCAGTTCTTC,CSVGTNPSYNEQFF
.,.,TRBV5-8,TRBJ1-4,TGTGCCAGCGCCGGATTTTATGAAAAACTGTTTTTT,CASAGFYEKLFF
TRBD1,.,TRBV7-9,TRBJ1-6,TGTGCCAGCAGCTCTACTCCCCCGGGACAGGGGTCAATCTATAATTCACCCCTCCACTTT,CASSSTPPGQGSIYNSPLHF
TRBD1,.,TRBV5-1,TRBJ2-5,TGCGCCAGCAGCTCGGGACAGGGGGCGTACGAGACCCAGTACTTC,CASSSGQGAYETQYF
.,few,TRBV20-1,TRBJ2-7,TGCAGTGCTACCTCGTACATGGGGTCCTTGCCCTACGAGCAGTACTTC,CSATSYMGSLPYEQYF
TRBD1,few,TRBV29-1,TRBJ2-7,TGCAGCGTTGGACAGGGGGTCTACGAGCAGTACTTC,CSVGQGVYEQYF
.,few,TRBV12-3/TRBV12-4,TRBJ1-6,TGTGCCAGCAGTTTGAGGGCAGAGGCACCCCTCCACTTT,CASSLRAEAPLHF
.,.,TRBV15,TRBJ1-5,TGTGCCACCAGCAGAGTGCGGGCCCTAACAAATCAGCCCCAGCATTTT,CATSRVRALTNQPQHF
.,few,TRBV27,TRBJ1-1,TGTGCCAGCAGTTTCGCCTGGGGGACTGAAGCTTTCTTT,CASSFAWGTEAFF
.,.,TRBV3-1,TRBJ2-7,TGTGCCAGCAGCCAAGATGCGGGACACCCTACATACGAGCAGTACTTC,CASSQDAGHPTYEQYF
.,.,TRBV6-6,TRBJ2-3,TGTGCCAGCAGAGCACAGGGTTTTGGGCCAGATACGCAGTATTTT,CASRAQGFGPDTQYF
.,.,TRBV20-1,TRBJ1-3,TGCAGTGCTAGAGATGTAAGCTCTGGAAACACCATATATTTT,CSARDVSSGNTIYF
.,.,TRBV6-6,TRBJ2-2,TGTGCCAGCAGTTACGTCGGCACCGGGGAGCTGTTTTTT,CASSYVGTGELFF
.,few,TRBV10-3,TRBJ1-6,TGTGCCATCAGTGAGTCCGAGTATTCACCCCTCCACTTT,CAISESEYSPLHF
.,.,TRBV15,TRBJ2-3,TGTGCCACCAGCGAAAATACAGATACGCAGTATTTT,CATSENTDTQYF
.,.,TRBV7-9,TRBJ1-1,TGTGCCAGCAGCTTAGCGCCTACCGGGTTGATCGCTTTCTTT,CASSLAPTGLIAFF
.,.,TRBV4-3,TRBJ1-1,TGCGCCAGCAGCCAAGGGTTAGGCGTGACAATGAACACTGAAGCTTTCTTT,CASSQGLGVTMNTEAFF
TRBD1,.,TRBV6-1,TRBJ1-1,TGTGCCAGCAGTGAAACCAGGGGGCCTGAAGCTTTCTTT,CASSETRGPEAFF
TRBD1,.,TRBV7-2,TRBJ1-4,TGTGCCAGCAGCTTAGGAGGGACAGGACCTGAAAAACTGTTTTTT,CASSLGGTGPEKLFF
TRBD1,.,TRBV7-6,TRBJ1-1,TGTGCCAGCAGCGATTATAGGACAGGGGCTGAAGCTTTCTTT,CASSDYRTGAEAFF
.,.,TRBV5-6,TRBJ1-2,TGTGCCAGCAGCTTGAGCGGGGGCGCCGTCTATGGCTACACCTTC,CASSLSGGAVYGYTF
.,.,TRBV11-2,TRBJ1-1,TGTGCCAGCAGCCCCGTCGGGAACACTGAAGCTTTCTTT,CASSPVGNTEAFF
TRBD1,.,TRBV18,TRBJ1-5,TGTGCCAGCTCACCGTCGACAGGGCCGGGGCCCCAGCATTTT,CASSPSTGPGPQHF
TRBD1,few,TRBV7-2,TRBJ2-5,TGTGCCAGCAGCTTAGGACAGGGTGGATTCCAAGAGACCCAGTACTTC,CASSLGQGGFQETQYF
TRBD1,.,TRBV6-2/TRBV6-3,TRBJ2-7,TGTGCCAGCAGCCCCATTGCCGGGACAGGGGGGAACGAGCAGTACTTC,CASSPIAGTGGNEQYF
TRBD1,few,TRBV13,TRBJ1-6,TGTGCCAGCAGCGGCTCCAGGGGGCCCTTAAATTCACCCCTCCACTTT,CASSGSRGPLNSPLHF
TRBD1,.,TRBV6-5,TRBJ2-7,TGTGCCAGCAGCTCGGACAGGGGCCCCCACGAGCAGTACTTC,CASSSDRGPHEQYF
.,few,TRBV28,TRBJ1-2,TGTGCCACGGGTGTTAACTATGGCTACACCTTC,CATGVNYGYTF
TRBD1,few,TRBV5-1,TRBJ2-1,TGCGCCAGCAGCTCTTACTCAACAGGGGACGAGCAGTTCTTC,CASSSYSTGDEQFF
TRBD1,.,TRBV4-1,TRBJ1-4,TGCGCCAGCAGCCAAAGGACAGGCCCAAATGAAAAACTGTTTTTT,CASSQRTGPNEKLFF
.,few,TRBV12-3/TRBV12-4,TRBJ1-3,TGTGCCAGCAGTCCAAATTACAGACCGCAGTTGGGAAACACCATATATTTT,CASSPNYRPQLGNTIYF
TRBD2,.,TRBV11-2,TRBJ2-5,TGTGCCAGCAGCTTAGTGGTAGCGGGATTTCAAGAGACCCAGTACTTC,CASSLVVAGFQETQYF
.,few,TRBV6-5,TRBJ1-1,TGTGCCAGCAGGCCGGGGGGTTACACTGAAGCTTTCTTT,CASRPGGYTEAFF
.,few,TRBV24-1,TRBJ1-5,TGTGCCACCAGTGATCGGGGAAATCAGCCCCAGCATTTT,CATSDRGNQPQHF
.,few,TRBV3-1,TRBJ1-2,TGTGCCAGCAGCCAAGTACAGGCCACATTCTACACCTTC,CASSQVQATFYTF
.,.,TRBV28,TRBJ2-4,TGTGCCAGCAAGGGACTTCTCCTGTACTTC,CASKGLLLYF
.,few,TRBV3-1,TRBJ2-2,TGTGCCAGCAGCCAAGATCTTTGGCGGGTTTTGGACACCGGGGAGCTGTTTTTT,CASSQDLWRVLDTGELFF
.,once,TRBV27,TRBJ2-5,TGTGCCAGCAGTTTATACGTCCAAGAGACCCAGTACTTC,CASSLYVQETQYF
TRBD1,.,TRBV5-5,TRBJ1-3,TGTGCCAGCAGCTTGGGGGGACAGGTCTCTGGAAACACCATATATTTT,CASSLGGQVSGNTIYF